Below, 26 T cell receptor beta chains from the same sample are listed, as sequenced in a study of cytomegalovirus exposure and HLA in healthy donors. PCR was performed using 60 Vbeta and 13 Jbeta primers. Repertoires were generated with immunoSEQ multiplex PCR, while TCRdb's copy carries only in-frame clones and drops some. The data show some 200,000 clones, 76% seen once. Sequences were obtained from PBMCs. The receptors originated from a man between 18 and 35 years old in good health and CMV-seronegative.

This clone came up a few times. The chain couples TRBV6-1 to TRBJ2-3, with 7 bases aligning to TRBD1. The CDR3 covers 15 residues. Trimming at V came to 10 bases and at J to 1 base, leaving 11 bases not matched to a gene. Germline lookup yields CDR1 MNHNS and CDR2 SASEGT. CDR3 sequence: CAIDRNRGGTDTQYF. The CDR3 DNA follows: TGTGCCATCGATAGAAACAGGGGCGGCACAGATACGCAGTATTTT.

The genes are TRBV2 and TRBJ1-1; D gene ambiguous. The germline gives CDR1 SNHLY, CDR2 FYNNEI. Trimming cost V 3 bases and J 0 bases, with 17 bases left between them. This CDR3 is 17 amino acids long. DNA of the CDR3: TGTGCCAGCAGTGACAAACACGCGGGCAGTCTGAACACTGAAGCTTTCTTT. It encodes CASSDKHAGSLNTEAFF.

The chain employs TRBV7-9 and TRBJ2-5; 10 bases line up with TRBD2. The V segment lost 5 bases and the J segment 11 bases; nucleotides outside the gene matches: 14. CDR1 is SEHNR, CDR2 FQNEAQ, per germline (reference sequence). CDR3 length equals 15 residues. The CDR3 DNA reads TGTGCCAGCAGCCCTTCAGCGGGAGGGCCAGGGGAGCAGTACTTC. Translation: CASSPSAGGPGEQYF.

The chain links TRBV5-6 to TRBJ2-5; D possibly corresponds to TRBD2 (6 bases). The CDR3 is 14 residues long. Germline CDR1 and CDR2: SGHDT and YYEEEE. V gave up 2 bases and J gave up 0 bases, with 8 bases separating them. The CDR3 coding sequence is TGTGCCAGCAGCTTCGGGGGAGACCAAGAGACCCAGTACTTC. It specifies CASSFGGDQETQYF.

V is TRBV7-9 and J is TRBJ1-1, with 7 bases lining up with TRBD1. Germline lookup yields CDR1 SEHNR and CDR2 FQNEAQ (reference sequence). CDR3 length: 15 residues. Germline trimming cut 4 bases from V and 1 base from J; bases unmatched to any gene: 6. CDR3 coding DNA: TGTGCCAGCAGCTCCTCGACAGGGAGGAACACTGAAGCTTTCTTT. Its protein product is CASSSSTGRNTEAFF.

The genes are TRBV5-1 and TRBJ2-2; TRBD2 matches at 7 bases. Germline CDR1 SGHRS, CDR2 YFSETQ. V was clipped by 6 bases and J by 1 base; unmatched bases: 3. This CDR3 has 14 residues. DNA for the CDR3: TGCGCCAGCAACCCGGGAGGGAACACCGGGGAGCTGTTTTTT. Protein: CASNPGGNTGELFF. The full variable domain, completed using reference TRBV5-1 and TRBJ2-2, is KAGVTQTPRYLIKTRGQQVTLSCSPISGHRSVSWYQQTPGQGLQFLFEYFSETQRNKGNFPGRFSGRQFSNSRSEMNVSTLELGDSALYLCASNPGGNTGELFFGEGSRLTVL.

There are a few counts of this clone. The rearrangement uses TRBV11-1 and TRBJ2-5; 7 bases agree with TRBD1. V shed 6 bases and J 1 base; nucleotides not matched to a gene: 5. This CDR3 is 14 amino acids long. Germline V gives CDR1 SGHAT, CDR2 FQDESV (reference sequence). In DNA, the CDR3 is TGTGCCAGCAGTTCGAGGACAGGCCAAGAGACCCAGTACTTC. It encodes CASSSRTGQETQYF.

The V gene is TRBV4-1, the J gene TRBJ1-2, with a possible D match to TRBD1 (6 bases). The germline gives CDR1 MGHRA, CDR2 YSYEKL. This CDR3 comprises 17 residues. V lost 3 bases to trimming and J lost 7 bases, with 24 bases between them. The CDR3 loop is CASSQFGRGSLGLGYTF. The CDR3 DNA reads TGCGCCAGCAGCCAGTTTGGAAGGGGGTCTTTGGGGCTTGGCTACACCTTC.

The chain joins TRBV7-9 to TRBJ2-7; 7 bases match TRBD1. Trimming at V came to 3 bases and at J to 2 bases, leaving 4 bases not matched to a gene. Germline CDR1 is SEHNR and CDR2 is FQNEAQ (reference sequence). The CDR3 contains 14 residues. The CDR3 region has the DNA TGTGCCAGCAGCTTGACCACAGGGGCCTACGAGCAGTACTTC. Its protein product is CASSLTTGAYEQYF.

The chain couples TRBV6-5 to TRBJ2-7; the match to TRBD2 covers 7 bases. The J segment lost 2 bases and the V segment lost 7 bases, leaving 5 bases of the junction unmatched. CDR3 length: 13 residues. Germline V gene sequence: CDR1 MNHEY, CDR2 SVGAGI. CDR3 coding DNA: TGTGCCAGCACCAGCGGGATGACCTACGAGCAGTACTTC. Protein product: CASTSGMTYEQYF.

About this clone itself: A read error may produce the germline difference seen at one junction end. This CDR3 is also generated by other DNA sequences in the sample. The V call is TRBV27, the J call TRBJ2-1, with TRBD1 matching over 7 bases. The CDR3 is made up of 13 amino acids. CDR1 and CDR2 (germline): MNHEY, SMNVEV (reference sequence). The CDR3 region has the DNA TGTGCCAGCAGTTACCGGGACAGCAATGAACAGTTCTTC. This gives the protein CASSYRDSNEQFF.

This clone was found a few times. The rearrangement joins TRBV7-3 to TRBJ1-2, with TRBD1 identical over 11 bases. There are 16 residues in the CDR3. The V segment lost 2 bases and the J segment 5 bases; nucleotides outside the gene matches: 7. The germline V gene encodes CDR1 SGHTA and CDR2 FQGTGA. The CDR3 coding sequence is TGTGCCAGCAGCTTAGACGGACAGGGGGCGAGGTATGGCTACACCTTC. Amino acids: CASSLDGQGARYGYTF.

CDR3 DNA: TGTGCCACCAAGACAGGGGTATACTCTGGAAACACCATATATTTT. Amino acid sequence: CATKTGVYSGNTIYF. The gene calls are TRBV6-6 and TRBJ1-3, with 8 bases fitting TRBD1. This CDR3 is built from 15 residues. V lost 10 bases to trimming and J lost 0 bases; unmatched junction nucleotides: 8. Per the germline V gene, CDR1 is MNHNY and CDR2 is SVGAGI (reference sequence).

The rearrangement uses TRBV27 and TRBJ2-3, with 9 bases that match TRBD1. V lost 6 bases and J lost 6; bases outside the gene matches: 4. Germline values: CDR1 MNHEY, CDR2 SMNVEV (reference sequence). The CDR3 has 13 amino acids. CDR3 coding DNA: TGTGCCAGCAGGGGGACAGGGAAGGATACGCAGTATTTT. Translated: CASRGTGKDTQYF.

CDR3 amino acids: CASALTGSEAFF. CDR3 coding DNA: TGTGCTAGTGCCTTGACCGGGTCCGAAGCTTTCTTT. This chain links TRBV12-5 with TRBJ1-1; D is ambiguous. Germline V gene lookup returns CDR1 LGHNT and CDR2 FRNRAP. CDR3 length: 12 residues. The V and J ends lost 7 bases and 8 bases respectively, with 14 bases between them.

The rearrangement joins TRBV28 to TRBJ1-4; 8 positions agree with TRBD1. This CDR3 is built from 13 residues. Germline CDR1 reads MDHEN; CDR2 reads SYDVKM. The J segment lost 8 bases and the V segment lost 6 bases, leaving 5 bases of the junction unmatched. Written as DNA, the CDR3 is TGTGCCAGCAGGTATAACAGGGGGGAAAAACTGTTTTTT. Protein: CASRYNRGEKLFF.

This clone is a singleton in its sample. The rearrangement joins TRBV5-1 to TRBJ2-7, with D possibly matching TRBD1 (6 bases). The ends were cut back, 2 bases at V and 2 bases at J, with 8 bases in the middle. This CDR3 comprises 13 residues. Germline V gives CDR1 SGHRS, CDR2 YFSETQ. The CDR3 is CASSFDRTYEQYF. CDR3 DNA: TGCGCCAGCAGCTTCGACAGGACCTACGAGCAGTACTTC.

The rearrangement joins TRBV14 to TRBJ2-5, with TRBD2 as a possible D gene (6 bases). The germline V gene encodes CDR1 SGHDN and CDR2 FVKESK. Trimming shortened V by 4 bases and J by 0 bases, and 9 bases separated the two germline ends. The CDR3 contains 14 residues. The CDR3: CASSRRGYQETQYF. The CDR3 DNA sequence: TGTGCCAGCAGCCGCCGGGGGTACCAAGAGACCCAGTACTTC.

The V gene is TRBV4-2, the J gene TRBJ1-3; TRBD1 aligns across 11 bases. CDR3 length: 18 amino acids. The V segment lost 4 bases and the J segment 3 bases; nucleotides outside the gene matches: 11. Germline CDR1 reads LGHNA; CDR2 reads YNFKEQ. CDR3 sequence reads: CASSRYTGTGGDGNTIYF. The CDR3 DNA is TGTGCCAGCAGCCGATATACCGGGACAGGGGGGGATGGAAACACCATATATTTT.

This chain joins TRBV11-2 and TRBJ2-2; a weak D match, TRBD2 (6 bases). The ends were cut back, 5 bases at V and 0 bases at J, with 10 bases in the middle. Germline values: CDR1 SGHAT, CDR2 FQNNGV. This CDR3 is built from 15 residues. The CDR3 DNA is TGTGCCAGCAGCCGCGGGACCCCGAACACCGGGGAGCTGTTTTTT. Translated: CASSRGTPNTGELFF.

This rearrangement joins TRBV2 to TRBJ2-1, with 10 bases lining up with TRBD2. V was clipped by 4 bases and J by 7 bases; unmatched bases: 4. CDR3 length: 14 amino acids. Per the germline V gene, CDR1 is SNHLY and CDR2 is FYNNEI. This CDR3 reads CASSALAGVNEQFF. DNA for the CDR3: TGTGCCAGCAGTGCCCTAGCGGGAGTTAATGAGCAGTTCTTC. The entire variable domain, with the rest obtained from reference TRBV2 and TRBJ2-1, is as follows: EPEVTQTPSHQVTQMGQEVILRCVPISNHLYFYWYRQILGQKVEFLVSFYNNEISEKSEIFDDQFSVERPDGSNFTLKIRSTKLEDSAMYFCASSALAGVNEQFFGPGTRLTVL.

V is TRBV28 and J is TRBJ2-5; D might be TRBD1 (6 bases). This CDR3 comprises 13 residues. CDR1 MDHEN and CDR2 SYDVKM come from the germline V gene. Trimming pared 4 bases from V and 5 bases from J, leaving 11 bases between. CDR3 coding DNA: TGTGCCAGCAGTTCAGGGGCGCGGGAGACCCAGTACTTC. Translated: CASSSGARETQYF.

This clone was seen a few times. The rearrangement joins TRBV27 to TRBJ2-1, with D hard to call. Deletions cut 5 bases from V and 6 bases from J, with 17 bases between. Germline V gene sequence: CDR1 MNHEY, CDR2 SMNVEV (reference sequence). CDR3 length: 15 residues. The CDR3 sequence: CASSTAETSINEQFF. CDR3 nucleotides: TGTGCCAGCAGTACCGCTGAGACTTCAATCAATGAGCAGTTCTTC.

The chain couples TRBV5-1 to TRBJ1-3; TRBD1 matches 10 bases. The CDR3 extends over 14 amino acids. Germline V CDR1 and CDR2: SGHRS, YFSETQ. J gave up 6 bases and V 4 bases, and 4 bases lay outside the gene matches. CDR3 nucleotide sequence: TGCGCCAGCAGCCGGACAGGGGGAATAAACACCATATATTTT. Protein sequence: CASSRTGGINTIYF.

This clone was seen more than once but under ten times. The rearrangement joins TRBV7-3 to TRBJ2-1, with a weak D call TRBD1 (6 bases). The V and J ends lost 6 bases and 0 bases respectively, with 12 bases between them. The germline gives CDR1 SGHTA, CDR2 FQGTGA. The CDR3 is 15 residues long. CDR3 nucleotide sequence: TGTGCCAGCAGTTGGGGGCAGGGCTCCTACAATGAGCAGTTCTTC. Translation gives CASSWGQGSYNEQFF.

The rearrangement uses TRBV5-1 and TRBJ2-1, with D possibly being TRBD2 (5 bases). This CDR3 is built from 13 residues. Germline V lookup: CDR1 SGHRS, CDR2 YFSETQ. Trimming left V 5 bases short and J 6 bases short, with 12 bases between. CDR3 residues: CASRDVASNEQFF. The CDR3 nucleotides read TGCGCCAGCAGGGATGTAGCGTCCAATGAGCAGTTCTTC.